A selection of T cell receptor beta chains follows, all from one sample in a study of chemoradiotherapy in HPV16-positive cancers. Using immunoSEQ multiplex PCR, the repertoire was profiled, and TCRdb retains in-frame clones only, with some absent. Of under 5,500 clones in the sample, 90% to 95% were seen once. The sequencing here drew on tumor tissue, taken from a patient who underwent chemoradiotherapy. These receptors came from a human donor with HPV-associated anogenital cancer. Each CDR3 is given with its conserved first and last residue. A D gene is named only where the DNA matches it firmly.

j_gene | v_gene | d_gene | CDR3nt | CDR3aa
TRBJ2-7 | TRBV6-5 | NA | TGTGCCAGCAGTTACGGGGGGGCGGGGTACGAGCAGTACTTC | CASSYGGAGYEQYF
TRBJ1-1 | TRBV5-8 | NA | TGTGCCAGCAGCTTGGTGGTCACTGAAGCTTTCTTT | CASSLVVTEAFF
TRBJ1-1 | TRBV5-1 | NA | TGCGCCAGCAGCTTGGAGGTGGTGGGGGGCACTGAAGCTTTCTTT | CASSLEVVGGTEAFF
TRBJ2-2 | TRBV7-5 | NA | TGTGCCAGAAGCCCGAGGTCCAAATACAGGGCGAACACCGGGGAGCTGTTTTTT | CARSPRSKYRANTGELFF
TRBJ2-2 | TRBV9 | TRBD2 | TGTGCCAGCAGCGAGACTAGCGAGAACACCGGGGAGCTGTTTTTT | CASSETSENTGELFF
TRBJ2-1 | TRBV30 | NA | TGTGCCTCTAGCGAATTAAGGGGCAATGAGCAGTTCTTC | CASSELRGNEQFF
TRBJ2-7 | TRBV4-2 | NA | TGTGCCAGCAGCCAAGATACTGGCGAGCAGTACTTC | CASSQDTGEQYF
TRBJ1-1 | TRBV10-3 | NA | TGTGCCATCAGTCGTGAGACTGAAGCTTTCTTT | CAISRETEAFF
TRBJ1-1 | TRBV30 | NA | TGTGCCTGGGGGCCAGGGCTTGGAGGGAAGCCTGAAGCTTTCTTT | CAWGPGLGGKPEAFF
TRBJ1-4 | TRBV19 | TRBD1 | TGTGCCAGTAGTATAGATGGCTCCGGGACAGGGGGCAAAAAACTGTTTTTT | CASSIDGSGTGGKKLFF
TRBJ2-2 | TRBV6-1 | NA | TGTGCCAGCAGTGAAGCGCTTCTAGGGTACACCGGGGAGCTGTTTTTT | CASSEALLGYTGELFF
TRBJ2-2 | TRBV5-1 | TRBD1 | TGCGCCAGCAGCTGGATGACAGGGACCGGGGAGCTGTTTTTT | CASSWMTGTGELFF